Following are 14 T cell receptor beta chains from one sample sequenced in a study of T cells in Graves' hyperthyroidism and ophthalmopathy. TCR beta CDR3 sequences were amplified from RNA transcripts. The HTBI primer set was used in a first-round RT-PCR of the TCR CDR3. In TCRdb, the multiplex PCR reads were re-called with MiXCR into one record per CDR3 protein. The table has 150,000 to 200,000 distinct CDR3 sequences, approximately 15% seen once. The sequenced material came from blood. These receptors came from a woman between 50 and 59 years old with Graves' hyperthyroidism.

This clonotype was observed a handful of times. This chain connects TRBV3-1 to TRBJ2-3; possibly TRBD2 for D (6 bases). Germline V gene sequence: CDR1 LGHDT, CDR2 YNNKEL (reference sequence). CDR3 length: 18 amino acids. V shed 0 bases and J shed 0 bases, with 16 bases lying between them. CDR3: CASSQDQARGRSTDTQYF. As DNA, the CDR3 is TGTGCCAGCAGCCAAGATCAGGCGCGGGGCCGAAGCACAGATACGCAGTATTTT.

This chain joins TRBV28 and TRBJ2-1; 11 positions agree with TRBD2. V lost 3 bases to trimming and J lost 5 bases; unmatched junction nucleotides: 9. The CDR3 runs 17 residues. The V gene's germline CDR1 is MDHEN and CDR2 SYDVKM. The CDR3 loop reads CASSLVLAGGSNNEQFF. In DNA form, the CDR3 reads TGTGCCAGCAGTTTGGTTCTAGCGGGGGGCTCTAACAATGAGCAGTTCTTC.

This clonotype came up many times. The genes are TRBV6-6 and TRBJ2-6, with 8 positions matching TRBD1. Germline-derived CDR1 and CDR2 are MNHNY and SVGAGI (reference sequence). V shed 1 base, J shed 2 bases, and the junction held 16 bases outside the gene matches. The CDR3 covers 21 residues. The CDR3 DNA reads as TGTGCCAGCAGTTACTTCTCCAGGGGGCCCTATTTCGCGGCTGGGGCCAACGTCCTGACTTTC. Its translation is CASSYFSRGPYFAAGANVLTF.

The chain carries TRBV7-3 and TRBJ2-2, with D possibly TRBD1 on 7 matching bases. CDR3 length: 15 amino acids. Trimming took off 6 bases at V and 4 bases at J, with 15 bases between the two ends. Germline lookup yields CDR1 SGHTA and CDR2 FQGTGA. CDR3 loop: CASRGGGAATGELFF. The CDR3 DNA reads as TGTGCCAGCAGAGGAGGGGGCGCGGCCACCGGGGAGCTGTTTTTT.

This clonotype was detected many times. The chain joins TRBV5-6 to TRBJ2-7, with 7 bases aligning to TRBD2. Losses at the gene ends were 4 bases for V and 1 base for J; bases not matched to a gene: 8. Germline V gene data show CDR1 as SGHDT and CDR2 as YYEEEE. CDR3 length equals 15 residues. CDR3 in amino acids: CASSRWLGLSYEQYF. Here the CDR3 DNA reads TGTGCCAGCAGCCGATGGTTGGGACTATCCTACGAGCAGTACTTC. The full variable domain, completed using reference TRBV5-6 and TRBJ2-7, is DAGVTQSPTHLIKTRGQQVTLRCSPKSGHDTVSWYQQALGQGPQFIFQYYEEEERQRGNFPDRFSGHQFPNYSSELNVNALLLGDSALYLCASSRWLGLSYEQYFGPGTRLTVT.

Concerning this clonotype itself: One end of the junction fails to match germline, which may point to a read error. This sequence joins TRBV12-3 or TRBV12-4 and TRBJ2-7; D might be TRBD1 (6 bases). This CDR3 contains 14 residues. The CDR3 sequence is CASSLDWRQDEQYF. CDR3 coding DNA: TGTGCCAGCAGCTTAGATTGGAGACAGGACGAGCAGTACTTC.

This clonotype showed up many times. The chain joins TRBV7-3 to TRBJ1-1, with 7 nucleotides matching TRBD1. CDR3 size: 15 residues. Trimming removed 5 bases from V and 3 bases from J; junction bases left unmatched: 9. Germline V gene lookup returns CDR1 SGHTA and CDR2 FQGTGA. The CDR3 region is CASSPRTGGDTEAFF. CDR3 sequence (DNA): TGTGCCAGCAGCCCCAGGACAGGAGGGGACACTGAAGCTTTCTTT.

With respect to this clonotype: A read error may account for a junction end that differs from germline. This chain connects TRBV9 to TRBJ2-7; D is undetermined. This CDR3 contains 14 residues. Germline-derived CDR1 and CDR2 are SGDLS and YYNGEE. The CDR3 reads CAGSVDVGPYEQYF. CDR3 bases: TGTGCCGGCAGCGTAGATGTCGGGCCCTACGAGCAGTACTTC. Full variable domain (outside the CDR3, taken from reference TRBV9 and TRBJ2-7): DSGVTQTPKHLITATGQRVTLRCSPRSGDLSVYWYQQSLDQGLQFLIQYYNGEERAKGNILERFSAQQFPDLHSELNLSSLELGDSALYFCAGSVDVGPYEQYFGPGTRLTVT.

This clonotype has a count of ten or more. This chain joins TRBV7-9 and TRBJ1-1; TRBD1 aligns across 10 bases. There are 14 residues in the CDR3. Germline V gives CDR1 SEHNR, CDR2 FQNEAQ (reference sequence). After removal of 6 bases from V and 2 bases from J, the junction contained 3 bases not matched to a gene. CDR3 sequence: CASSWTGGNTEAFF. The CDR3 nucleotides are TGTGCCAGCAGTTGGACAGGGGGTAACACTGAAGCTTTCTTT.

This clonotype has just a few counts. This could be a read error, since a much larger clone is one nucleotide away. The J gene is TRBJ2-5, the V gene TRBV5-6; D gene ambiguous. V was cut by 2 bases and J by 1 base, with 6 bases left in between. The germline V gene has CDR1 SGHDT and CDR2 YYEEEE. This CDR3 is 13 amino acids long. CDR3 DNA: TGTGCCAGCAGCTTAGACATCCAAGAGACCCAGTACTTC. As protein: CASSLDIQETQYF.

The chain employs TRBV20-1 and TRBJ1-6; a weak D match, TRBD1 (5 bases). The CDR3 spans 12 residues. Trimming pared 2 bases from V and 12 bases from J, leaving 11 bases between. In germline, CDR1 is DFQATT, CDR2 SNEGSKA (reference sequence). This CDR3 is CSARQGGLPLHF. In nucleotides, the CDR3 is TGCAGTGCTAGACAGGGAGGTTTACCCCTCCACTTT.

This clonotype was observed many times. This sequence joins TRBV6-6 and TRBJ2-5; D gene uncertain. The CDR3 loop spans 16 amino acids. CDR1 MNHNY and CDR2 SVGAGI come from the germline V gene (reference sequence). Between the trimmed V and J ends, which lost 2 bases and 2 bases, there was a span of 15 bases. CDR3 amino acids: CASSYGVGTRQETQYF. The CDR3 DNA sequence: TGTGCCAGCAGTTACGGCGTAGGAACACGACAAGAGACCCAGTACTTC.

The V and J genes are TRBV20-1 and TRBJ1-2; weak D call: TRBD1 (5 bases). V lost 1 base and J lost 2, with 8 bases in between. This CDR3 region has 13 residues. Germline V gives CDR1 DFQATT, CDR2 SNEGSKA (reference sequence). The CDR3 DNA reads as TGCAGTGCTAGAGGTGGGGGGAACTATGGCTACACCTTC. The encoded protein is CSARGGGNYGYTF.

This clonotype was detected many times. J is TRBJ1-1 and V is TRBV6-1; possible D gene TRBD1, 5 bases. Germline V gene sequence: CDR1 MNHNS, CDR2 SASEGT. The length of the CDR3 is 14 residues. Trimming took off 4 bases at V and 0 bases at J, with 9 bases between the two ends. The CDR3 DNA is TGTGCCAGCAGTGCGGGACGTTTGAACACTGAAGCTTTCTTT. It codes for CASSAGRLNTEAFF.